These 17 T cell receptor beta chains share one sample of origin, sequenced in a study of shared clonotypes between healthy human individuals. CD8 cells classed as naive were CD45RO-negative and positively selected for CCR7, excluding terminally differentiated effector memory CD45RA+ cells. The protocol was immunoSEQ multiplex PCR, while the TCRdb copy is restricted to in-frame clones and leaves out a portion. The table records about 1.9 million clones, roughly 95% of them present only once. Material for sequencing was naive CD8+ T cells from PBMCs. All receptors derive from a man between 18 and 35 years old in good health. Some clones in this sample may be carry-over from other donors' samples.

This rearrangement joins TRBV5-1 to TRBJ2-2, with 14 nucleotides matching TRBD2. Per germline, CDR1 SGHRS and CDR2 YFSETQ. The CDR3 extends over 17 amino acids. The V segment lost 4 bases and the J segment 5 bases; nucleotides outside the gene matches: 7. The CDR3: CASSPRLAGGETGELFF. For the CDR3, the DNA is TGCGCCAGCAGCCCCCGACTAGCGGGAGGGGAGACCGGGGAGCTGTTTTTT.

The chain combines TRBV7-9 with TRBJ2-1; a weak D match, TRBD2 (5 bases). The CDR3 covers 15 residues. The V gene lost 8 bases and the J gene lost 4 bases, with 18 bases spanning the gap. CDR1 is SEHNR, CDR2 FQNEAQ, per germline (reference sequence). The CDR3 DNA reads TGTGCCAGCCACACTTTCGGGATGTCATACAATGAGCAGTTCTTC. This gives the protein CASHTFGMSYNEQFF.

The chain couples TRBV14 to TRBJ2-1; D may correspond to TRBD1 or TRBD2 (5 bases each). The CDR3 loop spans 16 amino acids. V was clipped by 5 bases and J by 3 bases, with 17 bases between them. In germline, CDR1 is SGHDN, CDR2 FVKESK. CDR3 nucleotide sequence: TGTGCCAGCAGCGACGGTGAGCGGACATTCTACAATGAGCAGTTCTTC. Residues: CASSDGERTFYNEQFF.

This clone was found once. This sequence joins TRBV6-6 and TRBJ2-5, with a possible D match to TRBD1 (6 bases). Germline V lookup: CDR1 MNHNY, CDR2 SVGAGI (reference sequence). Between the trimmed V and J ends, which lost 5 bases and 2 bases, there was a span of 12 bases. This CDR3 spans 14 amino acids. CDR3 region: CASSQDRTQETQYF. The CDR3 DNA reads as TGTGCCAGCAGTCAAGACAGGACTCAAGAGACCCAGTACTTC.

This clone appeared a single time. This rearrangement joins TRBV11-2 to TRBJ1-6; 8 nucleotides match TRBD1. Germline CDR1 reads SGHAT; CDR2 reads FQNNGV. The CDR3 is 17 amino acids. Unmatched junction bases numbered 7, after V lost 4 bases and J lost 2 bases. The CDR3: CASSSDRGITYNSPLHF. The CDR3 region has the DNA TGTGCCAGCAGCTCCGACAGGGGAATCACCTATAATTCACCCCTCCACTTT. The full variable domain, completed using reference TRBV11-2 and TRBJ1-6, is EAGVAQSPRYKIIEKRQSVAFWCNPISGHATLYWYQQILGQGPKLLIQFQNNGVVDDSQLPKDRFSAERLKGVDSTLKIQPAKLEDSAVYLCASSSDRGITYNSPLHFGNGTRLTVT.

This CDR3 is CASSSEGDGNVEQFF. The CDR3 DNA follows: TGTGCCAGCAGCTCGGAGGGGGACGGGAATGTTGAGCAGTTCTTC. The chain has TRBV7-9 and TRBJ2-1; either TRBD1 or TRBD2 may fit D (6 bases each). The CDR3 has 15 residues. Trimming shortened V by 4 bases and J by 9 bases, and 19 bases separated the two germline ends. Per germline, CDR1 SEHNR and CDR2 FQNEAQ (reference sequence). The full variable domain, its missing parts supplied by reference TRBV7-9 and TRBJ2-1, is DTGVSQNPRHKITKRGQNVTFRCDPISEHNRLYWYRQTLGQGPEFLTYFQNEAQLEKSRLLSDRFSAERPKGSFSTLEIQRTEQGDSAMYLCASSSEGDGNVEQFFGPGTRLTVL.

J is TRBJ2-6 and V is TRBV7-9; 10 bases are shared with TRBD1. From germline, CDR1 is SEHNR and CDR2 FQNEAQ (reference sequence). CDR3 length: 17 amino acids. V shed 4 bases, J shed 2 bases, and the junction held 5 bases outside the gene matches. CDR3 nucleotide sequence: TGTGCCAGCAGCTCCCCGGGACAGGGGACTGGGGCCAACGTCCTGACTTTC. This gives the protein CASSSPGQGTGANVLTF. Looking up the rest from reference TRBV7-9 and TRBJ2-6 gives the full variable domain: DTGVSQNPRHKITKRGQNVTFRCDPISEHNRLYWYRQTLGQGPEFLTYFQNEAQLEKSRLLSDRFSAERPKGSFSTLEIQRTEQGDSAMYLCASSSPGQGTGANVLTFGAGSRLTVL.

This clone came up once. The V and J genes are TRBV7-6 and TRBJ2-1; perhaps TRBD2 as D (6 bases). The CDR3 length is 18 residues. V was trimmed by 4 bases and J by 7 bases, leaving 26 bases between them. CDR1 and CDR2 from the germline V gene are SGHVS and FNYEAQ. Written as DNA, the CDR3 is TGTGCCAGCAGCTCCTCCCTAACGGGAGTCCCCCCGGGGAATGAGCAGTTCTTC. This sequence encodes CASSSSLTGVPPGNEQFF.

J is TRBJ2-1 and V is TRBV7-9, with a possible D match to TRBD2 (5 bases). Germline values: CDR1 SEHNR, CDR2 FQNEAQ (reference sequence). This CDR3 has 12 amino acids. Trimming shortened V by 5 bases and J by 9 bases, and 11 bases separated the two germline ends. The CDR3 bases are TGTGCCAGCAGCCCAACTAGAATTGAGCAGTTCTTC. Its translation: CASSPTRIEQFF.

The J gene is TRBJ1-5, the V gene TRBV27; 9 bases are a match to TRBD1. Germline CDR1 is MNHEY and CDR2 is SMNVEV (reference sequence). J gave up 15 bases and V 0 bases, and 6 bases lay outside the gene matches. The CDR3 has 13 amino acids. In DNA form, the CDR3 reads TGTGCCAGCAGTTTATCCGGGACAGGGAAATTGCATTTT. Protein: CASSLSGTGKLHF.

This sequence joins TRBV28 and TRBJ2-3, with D possibly being TRBD1 or TRBD2 (5 bases each). The CDR3 covers 16 residues. In germline, CDR1 is MDHEN, CDR2 SYDVKM. V was clipped by 2 bases and J by 3 bases, with 15 bases between them. The CDR3 coding sequence is TGTGCCAGCAGTTTAGGGGACGCCATAGTAACAGATACGCAGTATTTT. Translating gives CASSLGDAIVTDTQYF.

This chain links TRBV2 with TRBJ2-3, with D possibly matching TRBD2 (5 bases). The germline gives CDR1 SNHLY, CDR2 FYNNEI. V lost 4 bases, J lost 6 bases, and 23 bases lay in between. This CDR3 is 17 amino acids long. In nucleotides, the CDR3 is TGTGCCAGCAGTGTGAGGGAAAAAACCGAATCTGGGGATACGCAGTATTTT. Encoded protein: CASSVREKTESGDTQYF.

This chain joins TRBV25-1 and TRBJ2-3; D not certain. CDR1 and CDR2 (germline): MGHDK, SYGVNS. The CDR3 contains 15 residues. Between the trimmed V and J ends, which lost 2 bases and 0 bases, there was a span of 9 bases. The CDR3 here is CASSEIELSTDTQYF. DNA of the CDR3: TGTGCCAGCAGTGAAATAGAGCTTAGCACAGATACGCAGTATTTT.

This clone was found once. V gene TRBV5-6 combines with J gene TRBJ2-4, with TRBD1 matching over 9 bases. V shed 4 bases and J 12 bases; nucleotides not matched to a gene: 11. This CDR3 has 14 residues. The V gene's germline CDR1 is SGHDT and CDR2 YYEEEE. As DNA, the CDR3 is TGTGCCAGCAGCAAATACAGGGACAGGGTAGGTCAGTACTTC. Its protein is CASSKYRDRVGQYF.

The gene calls are TRBV9 and TRBJ2-3; tentatively, D is TRBD2 (5 bases). CDR3 length: 14 residues. V was trimmed by 4 bases and J by 6 bases, leaving 15 bases between them. Germline-derived CDR1 and CDR2 are SGDLS and YYNGEE. The CDR3 sequence is CASSPRTPLDTQYF. The CDR3 DNA is TGTGCCAGCAGCCCCCGGACTCCTCTTGATACGCAGTATTTT.

This rearrangement joins TRBV10-3 to TRBJ1-1; D possibly corresponds to TRBD1 (6 bases). V gave up 1 base and J gave up 4 bases, with 10 bases separating them. Per the germline V gene, CDR1 is ENHRY and CDR2 is SYGVKD. The CDR3 contains 14 residues. The CDR3 sequence: CAISELGGSTEAFF. The CDR3 DNA reads TGTGCCATCAGTGAGTTAGGGGGGAGCACTGAAGCTTTCTTT.

The chain couples TRBV4-3 to TRBJ2-1; 8 bases map to TRBD1. The ends lost 2 bases at V and 7 bases at J; junction bases unmatched: 7. The germline gives CDR1 LGHNA, CDR2 YSLEER. The CDR3 contains 15 residues. CDR3: CASSQTNYRGNEQFF. CDR3 bases: TGCGCCAGCAGCCAAACTAACTACAGGGGGAATGAGCAGTTCTTC.